This TCR beta chain was identified during a study of T-cell memory formation after mild COVID-19. Remarks on this clonotype: What it binds is not known.

General study points: Confirmation of SARS-CoV-2 specificity was lacking for second-wave clones peaking day 37. The finding that pre-infection memory included some responding clones suggested that cross-reactive memory joined.

This CDR3 has 15 amino acids. Trimming removed 1 base from V and 0 bases from J, with 6 bases in between. The germline gives CDR1 MGHRA, CDR2 YSYEKL. The authors produced TCR alpha and TCR beta cDNA libraries with sample barcodes and UMIs by 5'RACE using constant-segment primers. TCRdb reprocessed the 5' RACE reads with MiXCR, giving one entry per CDR3 protein. The top ten hold 20% to 25% of the sample, which has 350,000 to 500,000 distinct CDR3 sequences, more than 15% seen once. The chain couples TRBV4-1 to TRBJ2-2, with unresolved D. The TCR sequence derives from a man younger than 35 who had mild COVID-19 (a few samples of this study predate the infection). Cell type and time point are not known. Material for sequencing was PBMCs or a T cell subset sorted from them (not recorded which). CDR3 nucleotide sequence: TGCGCCAGCAGCCAAGCCCCCGCGAACACCGGGGAGCTGTTTTTT. It translates to CASSQAPANTGELFF.